The 21 T cell receptor beta chains below all came from one sample that was sequenced in a study of beta chain features in type 1 diabetes. Study results and caveats: Moderate yet significant TCRB CDR3 shortening was seen in Type 1 diabetes patients in all four CD4+ subsets.

Investigators reverse transcribed all isolated RNA, so they sequenced expressed TCRB transcripts. Sequencing used immunoSEQ multiplex PCR; TCRdb keeps in-frame clones, though not all of them. The table includes around 710,000 clones, roughly 12% detected once. Antigen specificity for these receptors is unknown. The sequenced material came from naive CD4+ T cells from blood. These receptors all come from a man between 25 and 39 years old with type 1 diabetes.

This sequence joins TRBV18 and TRBJ2-5, with a weak D call TRBD2 (5 bases). Trimming stripped 2 bases from V and 1 base from J, with 14 bases between. The germline CDR1 and CDR2 sequences are KGHSH and LQKENI. The CDR3 is made up of 16 amino acids. CDR3 loop: CASSPGWGGGQETQYF. CDR3 bases: TGTGCCAGCTCACCAGGCTGGGGTGGAGGCCAAGAGACCCAGTACTTC.

V and J are TRBV5-6 and TRBJ1-5; D unclear. Germline values: CDR1 SGHDT, CDR2 YYEEEE. V was shortened by 1 base and J by 6 bases, with 17 bases between the two germline ends. The CDR3 runs to 16 residues. The CDR3 loop reads CASSLRGRGMSQPQHF. The CDR3 nucleotides are TGTGCCAGCAGCTTGAGAGGGCGCGGGATGAGTCAGCCCCAGCATTTT.

Only a few counts were recorded for this clone. The rearrangement links TRBV7-6 to TRBJ2-3; 7 bases fit TRBD1. This CDR3 has 12 residues. Germline V lookup: CDR1 SGHVS, CDR2 FNYEAQ. V gave up 5 bases and J gave up 8 bases; unmatched junction bases: 4. The CDR3 reads CASSRDSTTQYF. DNA for the CDR3: TGTGCCAGCAGCCGGGACAGTACTACGCAGTATTTT.

This clone has just a few counts. The chain uses TRBV4-3 and TRBJ2-3, with D perhaps matching TRBD1 (6 bases). Trimming cost V 4 bases and J 0 bases, with 8 bases left between them. This CDR3 has 14 residues. Looked up from germline, CDR1 is LGHNA and CDR2 is YSLEER. In DNA, the CDR3 is TGCGCCAGCAGCCTCGGACAGAGCACAGATACGCAGTATTTT. The encoded protein is CASSLGQSTDTQYF.

This clone was counted between two and nine times. This chain links TRBV7-7 with TRBJ2-2, with D maybe TRBD1 (6 bases). The V gene's germline CDR1 is SSHAT and CDR2 FNYEAQ (reference sequence). The CDR3 runs 14 residues. V was clipped by 4 bases and J by 5 bases, with 11 bases between them. The DNA for the CDR3 is TGTGCCAGCAGCTCAGGGGTCCCAACCGGGGAGCTGTTTTTT. Translated, it gives CASSSGVPTGELFF.

V is TRBV4-3 and J is TRBJ1-1; D not certain. Germline CDR1 is LGHNA and CDR2 is YSLEER. This CDR3 is built from 15 residues. V lost 3 bases and J 1 base, leaving 12 bases between the germline ends. The CDR3 is CASSQFLAQNTEAFF. As DNA, the CDR3 is TGCGCCAGCAGCCAGTTTTTGGCCCAGAACACTGAAGCTTTCTTT.

This clone has just a few counts. V is TRBV5-1 and J is TRBJ2-5, with D perhaps TRBD1 or TRBD2 (5 bases each). The CDR3 is 14 residues long. V lost 0 bases and J 5 bases, leaving 11 bases between the germline ends. CDR1 is SGHRS, CDR2 YFSETQ, per germline. The CDR3 region is CASSLEWGSETQYF. CDR3 nucleotides: TGCGCCAGCAGCTTGGAGTGGGGGTCGGAGACCCAGTACTTC.

The chain recombines TRBV2 with TRBJ1-5, with 11 nucleotides matching TRBD1. The CDR3 has 15 residues. With 3 bases clipped from V and 11 bases from J, the junction kept 9 bases outside the gene matches. Germline V gene lookup returns CDR1 SNHLY and CDR2 FYNNEI. The CDR3 is CASSDSDRGLAAQHF. In nucleotides, the CDR3 is TGTGCCAGCAGTGATTCGGACAGGGGGCTTGCGGCCCAGCATTTT.

The J gene is TRBJ1-3, the V gene TRBV9; no reliable D call. The CDR3 has 17 amino acids. Germline V gene data show CDR1 as SGDLS and CDR2 as YYNGEE. Trimming took off 0 bases at V and 1 base at J, with 14 bases between the two ends. The CDR3 here is CASSVASRTGSGNTIYF. The CDR3 DNA sequence: TGTGCCAGCAGCGTAGCTAGCCGGACGGGATCTGGAAACACCATATATTTT.

This clone was seen a few times. The J gene is TRBJ2-5, the V gene TRBV19; D unclear. This CDR3 is 16 amino acids long. V was pared by 3 bases and J by 2 bases, with 16 bases between. Germline V gene data show CDR1 as LNHDA and CDR2 as SQIVND (reference sequence). In DNA, the CDR3 is TGTGCCAGTAGTATCGGTGTCCCTCCTAGACAAGAGACCCAGTACTTC. Its translation is CASSIGVPPRQETQYF.

This clone has just a few counts. The genes are TRBV6-5 and TRBJ2-1; tentatively, D is TRBD2 (7 bases). With 0 bases removed from V and 0 bases from J, the gap between germline ends came to 9 bases. The CDR3 has 16 amino acids. Looked up from germline, CDR1 is MNHEY and CDR2 is SVGAGI. The CDR3 bases are TGTGCCAGCAGTTACTCGCGGGGGCGCTCCTACAATGAGCAGTTCTTC. It specifies CASSYSRGRSYNEQFF.

This clone turned up a few times. The chain joins TRBV30 to TRBJ1-5; TRBD1 might be the D (6 bases). Trimming removed 2 bases from V and 2 bases from J, with 10 bases in between. This CDR3 is built from 14 residues. In germline, CDR1 is GTSNPN, CDR2 SVGIG (reference sequence). The chain's CDR3 is CAWSWRGGNQPQHF. In nucleotides, the CDR3 is TGTGCCTGGAGTTGGAGGGGGGGCAATCAGCCCCAGCATTTT. Supplemented by reference TRBV30 and TRBJ1-5, the full variable domain reads SQTIHQWPATLVQPVGSPLSLECTVEGTSNPNLYWYRQAAGRGLQLLFYSVGIGQISSEVPQNLSASRPQDRQFILSSKKLLLSDSGFYLCAWSWRGGNQPQHFGDGTRLSIL.

This clone was counted a few times. The V and J genes are TRBV4-1 and TRBJ1-2; 9 positions agree with TRBD1. Trimming at V came to 1 base and at J to 2 bases, leaving 8 bases not matched to a gene. This CDR3 comprises 17 residues. Germline V gives CDR1 MGHRA, CDR2 YSYEKL. For the CDR3, the DNA is TGCGCCAGCAGCCAAGGCCGGCGGACAGGGGCGAACTATGGCTACACCTTC. Translated, it gives CASSQGRRTGANYGYTF.

The sample holds a few counts of this clone. CDR3 DNA: TGTGCCACCAGCAGAGAAGGAGGGGGTCAGCTAGCCAAAAACATTCAGTACTTC. Its translation: CATSREGGGQLAKNIQYF. The rearrangement links TRBV15 to TRBJ2-4; D could derive from TRBD1 or TRBD2 (6 bases each). From germline, CDR1 is LNHNV and CDR2 YYDKDF (reference sequence). The CDR3 is 18 amino acids. Trimming took 0 bases from V and 0 from J, leaving 15 bases between them.

This clone was counted a few times. This sequence joins TRBV7-2 and TRBJ2-2; 7 bases are shared with TRBD1. This CDR3 comprises 15 residues. CDR1 is SGHTA and CDR2 is FQGNSA in the germline V gene. Losses at the gene ends were 4 bases for V and 4 bases for J; bases not matched to a gene: 6. The CDR3 protein is CASSSYPGGTGELFF. The DNA for the CDR3 is TGTGCCAGCAGCTCGTATCCAGGGGGCACCGGGGAGCTGTTTTTT.

This clone was counted only a few times. V is TRBV5-4 and J is TRBJ2-1; TRBD1 is a possible D gene (6 bases). CDR3 length equals 13 residues. Trimming removed 9 bases at V and 6 bases at J, with 16 bases between. Germline V CDR1 and CDR2: SGHNT, YYREEE (reference sequence). The CDR3 spells CATHQQGFNEQFF. CDR3 DNA sequence: TGTGCCACACACCAACAGGGATTCAATGAGCAGTTCTTC.

This clone was observed a few times. The same CDR3 can be traced to other DNA sequences in this sample. The rearrangement uses TRBV7-2 and TRBJ1-6; no firm D call. Trimming took off 5 bases at V and 9 bases at J, with 11 bases between the two ends. CDR3 length equals 13 residues. Germline CDR1 reads SGHTA; CDR2 reads FQGNSA. The CDR3 is CASSLEGSSPLHF. The DNA of the CDR3 is TGTGCCAGCAGCCTAGAAGGGAGTTCACCCCTCCACTTT.

This clone was found a few times. This rearrangement joins TRBV5-6 to TRBJ2-7; D unresolved. Trimming pared 3 bases from V and 0 bases from J, leaving 7 bases between. The germline gives CDR1 SGHDT, CDR2 YYEEEE. The CDR3 extends over 13 amino acids. Here the CDR3 reads CASSSGGSYEQYF. The CDR3 coding sequence is TGTGCCAGCAGCTCGGGTGGCTCCTACGAGCAGTACTTC.

Only a few counts were recorded for this clone. Other nucleotide sequences in the sample specify the same CDR3. V usage is TRBV5-1 and J usage is TRBJ1-2; 8 bases align to TRBD1. The length of the CDR3 is 14 residues. J was trimmed by 2 bases and V by 0 bases; bases with no gene match: 0. Germline assignment: CDR1 SGHRS and CDR2 YFSETQ. CDR3 DNA sequence: TGCGCCAGCAGCTTGGGACAGGGGAACTATGGCTACACCTTC. This translates into CASSLGQGNYGYTF. The full variable domain, its missing parts supplied by reference TRBV5-1 and TRBJ1-2, is KAGVTQTPRYLIKTRGQQVTLSCSPISGHRSVSWYQQTPGQGLQFLFEYFSETQRNKGNFPGRFSGRQFSNSRSEMNVSTLELGDSALYLCASSLGQGNYGYTFGSGTRLTVV.

This rearrangement joins TRBV19 to TRBJ1-4, with 8 positions matching TRBD1. The germline gives CDR1 LNHDA, CDR2 SQIVND (reference sequence). This CDR3 region has 17 residues. With 6 bases clipped from V and 6 bases from J, the junction kept 15 bases outside the gene matches. The CDR3 spells CASSWTGRINQDEKLFF. The CDR3 nucleotides are TGTGCCAGTAGCTGGACAGGGAGGATCAATCAGGATGAAAAACTGTTTTTT.

This sequence joins TRBV28 and TRBJ1-6, with TRBD1 identical over 10 bases. CDR1 is MDHEN, CDR2 SYDVKM, per germline. V trimming: 11 bases; J trimming: 7 bases; junction bases outside the gene matches: 8. This CDR3 spans 14 amino acids. The CDR3 region has the DNA TGTGCCTCCTGTCCGGGACAGGGGAATTCACCCCTCCACTTT. This codes for CASCPGQGNSPLHF.